This T cell receptor (beta chain) emerged from a study of blood T cell repertoires in COVID-19 (TCRdb year 2020). With regard to the full study: Samples from collaborators originated in the United States, Italy and Spain and spanned both the acute and convalescent phases of COVID-19. The prospective study material was composed of cDNA or gDNA derived from T cells, B-cell-depleted T cells, or PBMCs. The dataset comprised deeply sampled blood TCRbeta repertoires from subjects exposed to, actively infected with, or recovered from COVID-19. The repertoires were released in a freely available public database meant as a resource for research on the immune response to SARS-CoV-2. The samples were drawn from the first 160 participants of the ongoing ImmuneRACE study and from more than 1,000 subjects provided by 6 global collaborators. Sample metadata almost always included a de-identified subject ID, COVID-19 status, age in years and sex. Where available, HLA class I and class II types were obtained from metadata supplied by the sample provider rather than from assay-based typing.

The immunoSEQ Assay, a bias-controlled multiplex PCR, was used to amplify TCRbeta CDR3 regions from genomic DNA. On the study's bioinformatics: Nucleated cell counts per sample were estimated from amplification of reference gene primers within the assay. To quantify the absolute abundance of each unique TCRbeta CDR3 rearrangement, sequence reads were collapsed and filtered. For each sample, productive Simpson clonality was calculated as the square root of Simpson's diversity index over productive rearrangements. TCRdb provides this immuneACCESS table in a form limited to in-frame rearrangements. Some clones are lacking; in checked studies, under half of them reflect an unresolved V gene, and why the rest are absent is not known. The D gene and trimming were derived from the DNA, and the V and J assignments and clone size from that table. The sample yields some 71,000 clones; 81% were counted once. The top ten clonotypes cover approximately 0.8% of the sample.

This clone has just a few counts. Which antigen it targets is not known. Base-call qualities are not available, and no considerably larger clone is one nucleotide away. There are 14 amino acids in the CDR3, from cysteine to phenylalanine inclusive. Only the CDR3 part of the read is kept: 42 bases, read in frame from the first base. V is trimmed back by 6 bases and J by 4 bases, and the junction contains 7 bases that no gene match accounts for. Reading the germline V gene (reference sequence) gives CDR1 MNHEY and CDR2 SMNVEV. The investigation overall reported the following: The amount of clinical and demographic metadata varied by source and participant and was provided uncurated.

Each collaborating institution followed its own protocols to collect whole blood in K2EDTA tubes. For TCRbeta analysis, collaborators shipped samples in one of three forms: frozen whole blood, isolated PBMCs, or DNA extracted from either of those sample types. The TCR sequence derives from a woman in her 70s with acute or convalescent COVID-19. The chain links TRBV27 with TRBJ2-7, with TRBD1 matching 9 junction bases. Sequenced: peripheral blood. In nucleotides, the sequence is TGTGCCAGCAGGCCGGGACAGGGAGGGTACGAGCAGTACTTC. This translates into CASRPGQGGYEQYF.